Below, one T cell receptor (beta chain) is given with its context. Antigen specificity is unknown. Arm-PCR of CDR3 regions with iRepertoire HTBI primers generated TCR beta libraries. Each CDR3 protein gets one entry after TCRdb re-called the multiplex PCR reads with MiXCR. The sample yields some 470,000 distinct CDR3 sequences, roughly 21% seen once. The source of the sample is a study of regulatory T cells in long-lasting Graves disease. Regarding the study as a whole: Results may be inaccurate due to the small sample size.

Noted time point: persistent/refractory GD, antithyroid drugs over 5 years with positive TRAb. The TCR library was prepared using RNA isolated from PBMCs. The collection involved drawing approximately 9.9 milliliters of peripheral blood into EDTA tubes. The source material was peripheral blood mononuclear cells (PBMCs), sampled when the disease was refractory, from a patient treated with antithyroid drugs. The receptor was derived from a female donor with Graves disease.

CDR3 sequence (DNA): TGTGCCACCAGTGCCGCCTACAATGAGCAGTTCTTC. The encoded protein is CATSAAYNEQFF. The genes are TRBV24-1 and TRBJ2-1; D is unresolved. Germline assignment: CDR1 KGHDR and CDR2 SFDVKD. The CDR3 consists of 12 residues. The V end lost 5 bases, the J end lost 2 bases, and 3 bases lay between the germline ends.